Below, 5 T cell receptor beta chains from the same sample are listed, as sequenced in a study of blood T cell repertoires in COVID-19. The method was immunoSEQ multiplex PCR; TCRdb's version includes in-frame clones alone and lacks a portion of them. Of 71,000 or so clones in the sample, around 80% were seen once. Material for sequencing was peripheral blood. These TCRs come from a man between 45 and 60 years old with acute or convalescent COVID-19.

CDR3 in amino acids: CASSGGTNSNQPQHF. CDR3 in DNA: TGTGCCAGCAGTGGGGGGACTAATAGCAATCAGCCCCAGCATTTT. The chain joins TRBV27 to TRBJ1-5; the D gene is possibly TRBD1 (5 bases). V was trimmed by 5 bases and J by 0 bases, leaving 11 bases between them. Germline CDR1 is MNHEY and CDR2 is SMNVEV (reference sequence). The CDR3 is 15 residues long.

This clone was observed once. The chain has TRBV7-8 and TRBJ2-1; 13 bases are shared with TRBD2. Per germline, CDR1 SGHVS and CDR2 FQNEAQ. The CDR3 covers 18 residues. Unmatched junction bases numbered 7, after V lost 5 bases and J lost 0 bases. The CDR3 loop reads CASSPGLAGLGSYNEQFF. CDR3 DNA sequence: TGTGCCAGCAGCCCGGGACTAGCGGGACTAGGCTCCTACAATGAGCAGTTCTTC.

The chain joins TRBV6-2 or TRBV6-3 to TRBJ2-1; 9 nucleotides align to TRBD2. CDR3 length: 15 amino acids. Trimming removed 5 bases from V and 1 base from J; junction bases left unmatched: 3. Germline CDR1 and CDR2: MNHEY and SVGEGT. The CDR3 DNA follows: TGTGCCAGCAGTGAGGCGGGAGGGTCCTACAATGAGCAGTTCTTC. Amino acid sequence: CASSEAGGSYNEQFF.

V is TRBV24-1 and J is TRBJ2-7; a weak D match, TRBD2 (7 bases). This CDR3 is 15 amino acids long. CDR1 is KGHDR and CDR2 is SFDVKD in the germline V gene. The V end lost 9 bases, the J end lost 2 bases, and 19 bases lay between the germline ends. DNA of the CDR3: TGTGCCACCCCCCATGGGCGGGGGCGACCCTACGAGCAGTACTTC. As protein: CATPHGRGRPYEQYF.

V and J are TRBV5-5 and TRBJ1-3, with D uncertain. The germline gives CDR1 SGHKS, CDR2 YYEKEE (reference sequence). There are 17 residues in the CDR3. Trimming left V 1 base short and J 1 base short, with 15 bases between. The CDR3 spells CASSLRRNLASGNTIYF. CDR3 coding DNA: TGTGCCAGCAGCTTGCGGAGGAATTTGGCATCTGGAAACACCATATATTTT.